The present T cell receptor (beta chain) was sequenced within a study of blood T cell repertoires in COVID-19 (dated by TCRdb to about 2020). About the full investigation: Collaborator samples came from the United States, Italy and Spain and covered acute and convalescent phases of COVID-19. The prospective study material was composed of cDNA or gDNA derived from T cells, B-cell-depleted T cells, or PBMCs. Deeply sampled blood TCRbeta repertoires from subjects exposed to, actively infected with, or recovered from COVID-19 were included in the dataset. A freely available public database, intended as a resource for researchers studying the immune response to SARS-CoV-2, is where the repertoires were released. Samples came from the ongoing ImmuneRACE study (first 160 participants) plus 1,254 subjects from 6 global collaborators. Sample metadata almost always included a de-identified subject ID, COVID-19 status, age in years and sex. Where available, HLA class I and class II types were obtained from metadata supplied by the sample provider rather than from assay-based typing.

Notes on this clone: Its antigen has not been determined. No base qualities exist here, and no much larger clone lies one base off it.

Participants in the prospective study were enrolled through a virtual design, were aged roughly 18 to 90 years, and lived in about 25 United States geographic areas. Cohort assignment in the prospective study relied on participant-reported clinical history from a screening survey and a study questionnaire. Recovered participants in ImmuneRACE Cohort 3 were defined as having two consecutive negative NP/OP PCR tests, clearance from a healthcare professional, or resolution of symptoms. Mobile phlebotomists in the prospective study collected whole blood, serum and a nasopharyngeal or oropharyngeal swab from every participant. Prospective study participants could optionally give additional blood draws and questionnaires over a roughly two-month period. Prospective study blood samples were shipped either frozen or at room temperature before DNA extraction. Ends trimmed: V by 4 bases, J by 4 bases; bases unmatched to a gene: 8. CDR1 and CDR2 are read off the germline V gene (reference sequence) as LGHDT and YNNKEL. The CDR3 starts with the cysteine, ends with the phenylalanine, and has 15 residues. Just CDR3 DNA is preserved here, 45 bases in frame from base 1.

TCRbeta CDR3 regions were amplified from genomic DNA using the immunoSEQ Assay, a bias-controlled multiplex PCR. The original methods were these. The number of nucleated cells in each sample was estimated from the amplification of reference gene primers within the assay. To quantify the absolute abundance of each unique TCRbeta CDR3 rearrangement, sequence reads were collapsed and filtered. For each sample, productive Simpson clonality was calculated as the square root of Simpson's diversity index over productive rearrangements. As stored in TCRdb, this immuneACCESS dataset retains in-frame rearrangements with V and J assigned. A fraction of the clones does not appear; measured against another copy, unresolved V genes explain less than half of the discrepancy, and the remainder lacks a known reason. V, J and clone size were drawn from that table, and D and trimming were deduced from the DNA. Within this sample are hundreds of thousands of clones, with approximately 92% of them counted one time only. 2.4% of the sample lies in the top ten.

General conclusions and limits of the study: How much clinical and demographic metadata was included differed by source and by participant, and the metadata was provided uncurated.

Sequences were obtained from PBMCs or T cells enriched from blood (not recorded which). This clonotype was obtained from a woman aged 18-29 years who had recovered from COVID-19. The chain is assembled from TRBV3-1 (or the pseudogene TRBV3-2) and TRBJ2-3, with 7 bases in between that match TRBD2. DNA sequence: TGTGCCAGCAGCCGTGCGGGGGATATCGCAGATACGCAGTATTTT. This is translated as CASSRAGDIADTQYF.